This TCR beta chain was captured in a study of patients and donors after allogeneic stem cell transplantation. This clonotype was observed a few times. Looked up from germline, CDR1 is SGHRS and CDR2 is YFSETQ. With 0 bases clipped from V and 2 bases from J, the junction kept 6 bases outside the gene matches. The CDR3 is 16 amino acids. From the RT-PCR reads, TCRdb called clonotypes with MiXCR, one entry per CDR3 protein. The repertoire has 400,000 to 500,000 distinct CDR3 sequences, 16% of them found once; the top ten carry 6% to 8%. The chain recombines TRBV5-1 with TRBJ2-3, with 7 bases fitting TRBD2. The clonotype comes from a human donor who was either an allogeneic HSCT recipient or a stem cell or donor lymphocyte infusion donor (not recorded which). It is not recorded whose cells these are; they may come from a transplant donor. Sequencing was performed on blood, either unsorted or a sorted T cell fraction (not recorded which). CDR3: CASSLAPSGVTDTQYF. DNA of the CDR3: TGCGCCAGCAGCTTGGCCCCAAGCGGGGTCACAGATACGCAGTATTTT.